This T cell receptor beta chain was identified during a study of blood T cell repertoires in COVID-19. TCRdb's table, derived via immunoSEQ multiplex PCR, lists solely in-frame clones and lacks some. The sample has 200,000 to 250,000 clones; approximately 83% are singletons. Unmatched junction bases numbered 9, after V lost 5 bases and J lost 0 bases. This CDR3 is 17 amino acids long. Germline loops: CDR1 PRHDT, CDR2 FYEKMQ (reference sequence). This TCR came from a woman between 45 and 65 years old who had been exposed to COVID-19. This chain connects TRBV13 to TRBJ2-5; 10 bases align to TRBD2. Sequencing was done on a sample of PBMCs or T cells enriched from blood (not recorded which). The CDR3 spells CASSHVGLAGDQETQYF. CDR3 bases: TGTGCCAGCAGCCACGTGGGGCTAGCGGGGGACCAAGAGACCCAGTACTTC.